This T cell receptor beta chain was retrieved from a study of blood T cell repertoires in COVID-19 (dated by TCRdb to about 2020). For the study in its entirety: The collaborator samples originated in the United States, Italy and Spain and spanned the acute and convalescent phases of COVID-19. The prospective study material was composed of cDNA or gDNA derived from T cells, B-cell-depleted T cells, or PBMCs. Deeply sampled blood TCRbeta repertoires from subjects exposed to, actively infected with, or recovered from COVID-19 were included in the dataset. The repertoires were released in a freely available public database meant as a resource for research on the immune response to SARS-CoV-2. Samples came from the ongoing ImmuneRACE study (first 160 participants) plus 1,254 subjects from 6 global collaborators. A de-identified subject ID, COVID-19 status, age in years and sex were almost always included in the sample metadata. Where available, HLA class I and class II types were obtained from metadata supplied by the sample provider rather than from assay-based typing. Beyond this particular receptor, the publication reports: The quantity of clinical and demographic metadata differed by source and by participant and was supplied without curation.

Comments on this clone: Its antigen remains unidentified. Per-base qualities were not stored, and no clone one base away is much larger.

The collaborating institutions used their own protocols to collect whole blood in K2EDTA tubes. For TCRbeta analysis, collaborator samples were shipped as frozen whole blood, as isolated PBMCs, or as DNA extracted from either sample type. The immunoSEQ Assay, a bias-controlled multiplex PCR, was used to amplify TCRbeta CDR3 regions from genomic DNA. The authors' pipeline ran thus. Within the assay, amplification of reference gene primers was used to estimate how many nucleated cells each sample contained. To quantify the absolute abundance of each unique TCRbeta CDR3 rearrangement, sequence reads were collapsed and filtered. For each sample, productive Simpson clonality was calculated as the square root of Simpson's diversity index across productive rearrangements. TCRdb provides this immuneACCESS table in a form limited to in-frame rearrangements. Some clones are lacking; in checked studies, under half of them reflect an unresolved V gene, and why the rest are absent is not known. That table is the source of V, J and clone size, and D and trimming were worked out from the DNA. This sample has fewer than 70,000 clones in its table, and 80% to 90% of those were observed once. Around 1.4% of the sample comes from the top ten.

Here V drops 5 bases and J drops 4 bases, and the junction holds 6 bases not matched to any gene. The CDR3 covers 15 residues, taking in both the cysteine and the phenylalanine. Only the CDR3 part of the read is kept: 45 bases, read in frame from the first base. CDR1 is given as MDHEN and CDR2 as SYDVKM, both from the germline V gene. The source of this sequence is a woman in her sixties with acute or convalescent COVID-19. Sequences were obtained from peripheral blood. The chain was built from TRBV28 and TRBJ2-3, and TRBD2 matches 10 of the central bases. The DNA sequence follows: TGTGCCAGCAGTCTAGCGGGGGATTATTCAGATACGCAGTATTTT. Its protein is CASSLAGDYSDTQYF.